The entry that follows covers one T cell receptor (beta chain) sequence. This specimen belongs to a study of T cell changes during pregnancy in multiple sclerosis. TCRdb keeps only in-frame clones here, not all; method: immunoSEQ multiplex PCR. In the table there are under 95,000 clones, around 93% of which are singletons. V was clipped by 4 bases and J by 5 bases; unmatched bases: 4. The CDR3 is made up of 14 amino acids. Germline loops: CDR1 ENHRY, CDR2 SYGVKD. The rearrangement uses TRBV10-3 and TRBJ2-1, with 8 bases aligning to TRBD2. The source is a female donor in good health, enrolled as a control in a pregnancy study. The sequencing used peripheral blood, collected in the second trimester of pregnancy. CDR3 residues: CAISGAGGHNEQFF. DNA for the CDR3: TGTGCCATCAGTGGCGCGGGGGGACACAATGAGCAGTTCTTC.